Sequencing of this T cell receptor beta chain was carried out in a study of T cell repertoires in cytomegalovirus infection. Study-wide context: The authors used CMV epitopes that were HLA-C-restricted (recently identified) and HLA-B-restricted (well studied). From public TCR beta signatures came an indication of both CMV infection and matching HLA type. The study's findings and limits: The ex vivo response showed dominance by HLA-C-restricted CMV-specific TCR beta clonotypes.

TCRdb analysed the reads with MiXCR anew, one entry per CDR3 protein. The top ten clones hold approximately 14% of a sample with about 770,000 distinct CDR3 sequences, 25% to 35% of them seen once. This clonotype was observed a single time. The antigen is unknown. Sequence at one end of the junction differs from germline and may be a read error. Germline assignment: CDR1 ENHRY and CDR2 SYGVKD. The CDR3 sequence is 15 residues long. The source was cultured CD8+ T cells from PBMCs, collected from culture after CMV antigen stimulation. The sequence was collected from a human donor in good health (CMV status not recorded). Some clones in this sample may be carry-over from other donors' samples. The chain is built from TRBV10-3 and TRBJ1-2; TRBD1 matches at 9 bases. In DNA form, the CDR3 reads TGTGCCATCAGTACCCGGGACAGGGCTAACTATGGCTACACTTTC. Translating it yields CAISTRDRANYGYTF.